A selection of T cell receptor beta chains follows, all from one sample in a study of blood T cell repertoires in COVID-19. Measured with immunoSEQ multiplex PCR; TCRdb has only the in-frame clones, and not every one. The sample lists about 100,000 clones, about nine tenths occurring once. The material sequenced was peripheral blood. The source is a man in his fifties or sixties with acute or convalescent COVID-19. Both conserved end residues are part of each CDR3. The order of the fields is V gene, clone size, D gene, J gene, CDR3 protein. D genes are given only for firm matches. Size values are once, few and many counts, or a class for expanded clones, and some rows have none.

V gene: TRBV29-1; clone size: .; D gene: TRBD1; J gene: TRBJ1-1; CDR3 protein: CSVSQLGQVNTEAFF
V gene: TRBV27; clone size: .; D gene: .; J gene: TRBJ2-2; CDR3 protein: CASSLFSYGELFF
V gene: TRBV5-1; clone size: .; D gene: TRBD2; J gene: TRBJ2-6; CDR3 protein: CASSLAGGRDLWTF
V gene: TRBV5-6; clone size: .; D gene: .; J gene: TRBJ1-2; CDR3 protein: CASSLGFRPIAIYGYTF
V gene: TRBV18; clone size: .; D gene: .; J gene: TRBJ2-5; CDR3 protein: CASSPPTGLETQYF
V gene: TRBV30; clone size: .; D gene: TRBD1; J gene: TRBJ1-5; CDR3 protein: CAWSTGVNQPQHF
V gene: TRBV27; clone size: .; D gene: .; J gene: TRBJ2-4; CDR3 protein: CASTKGDIQYF
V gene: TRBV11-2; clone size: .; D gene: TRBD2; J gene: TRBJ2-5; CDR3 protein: CASSPGLEETQYF
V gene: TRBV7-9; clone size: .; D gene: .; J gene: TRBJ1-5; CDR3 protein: CASSLAGGNQPQHF
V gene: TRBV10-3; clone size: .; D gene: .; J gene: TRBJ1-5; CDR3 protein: CAISDVLGARSSGADYSNQPQHF
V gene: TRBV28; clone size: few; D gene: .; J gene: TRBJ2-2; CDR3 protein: CASTDTDHTTGELFF
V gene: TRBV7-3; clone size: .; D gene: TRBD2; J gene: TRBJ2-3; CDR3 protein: CASSFSGSGTDTQYF
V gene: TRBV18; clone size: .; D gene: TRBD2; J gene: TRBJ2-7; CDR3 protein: CASSRARLAEGMDEQYF
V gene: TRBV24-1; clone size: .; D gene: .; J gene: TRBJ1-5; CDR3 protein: CATSDARTGGNQPQHF
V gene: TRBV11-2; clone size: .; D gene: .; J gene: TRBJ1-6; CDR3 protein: CASSSFRGNSPLHF
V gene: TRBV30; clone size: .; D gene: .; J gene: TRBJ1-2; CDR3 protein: CAWSLGYGYTF
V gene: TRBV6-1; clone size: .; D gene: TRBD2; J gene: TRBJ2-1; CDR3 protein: CASSEQREINEQFF
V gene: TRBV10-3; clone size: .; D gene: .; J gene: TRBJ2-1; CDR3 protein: CAISGGPEGEQFF
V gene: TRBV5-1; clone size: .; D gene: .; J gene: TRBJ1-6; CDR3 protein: CASSILSQGSNSPLHF
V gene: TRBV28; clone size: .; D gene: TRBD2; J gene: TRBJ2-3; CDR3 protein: CASRKGLDTDTQYF
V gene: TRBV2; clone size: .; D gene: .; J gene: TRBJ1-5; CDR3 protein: CASRPRTTSNQPQHF
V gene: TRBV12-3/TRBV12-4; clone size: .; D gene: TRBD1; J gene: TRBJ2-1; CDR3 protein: CASSFTGAEGFF
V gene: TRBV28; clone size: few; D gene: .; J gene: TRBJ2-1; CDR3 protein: CASSPQGYNEQFF
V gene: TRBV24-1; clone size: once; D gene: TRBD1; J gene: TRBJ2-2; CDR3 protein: CATSAGTGNTGELFF
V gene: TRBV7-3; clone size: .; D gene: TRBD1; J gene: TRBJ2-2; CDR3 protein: CASSFGQAVTGELFF
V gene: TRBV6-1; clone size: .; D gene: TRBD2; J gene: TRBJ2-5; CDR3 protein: CASSETLAAGETQYF
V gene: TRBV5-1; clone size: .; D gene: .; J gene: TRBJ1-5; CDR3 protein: CASSLSQGRYQPQHF
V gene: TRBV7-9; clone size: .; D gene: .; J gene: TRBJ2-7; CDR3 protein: CASSLGQGPHYYEQYF
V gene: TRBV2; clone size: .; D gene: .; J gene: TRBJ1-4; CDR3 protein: CASSEERTATNEKLFF
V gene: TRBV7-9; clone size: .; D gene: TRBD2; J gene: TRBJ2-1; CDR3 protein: CASSLASGYNEQFF
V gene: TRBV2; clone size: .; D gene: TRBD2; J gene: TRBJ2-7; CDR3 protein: CASRAGLAGEEQYF
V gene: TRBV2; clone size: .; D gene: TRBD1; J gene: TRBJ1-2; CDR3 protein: CASSEAGQGYGYTF